The clone carrying this TCR beta chain has only one observation. Antigen specificity is unknown. The V end lost 0 bases, the J end lost 10 bases, and 10 bases lay between the germline ends. The CDR3 extends over 13 amino acids. CDR1 is GTSNPN, CDR2 SVGIG, per germline (reference sequence). The sample comes from a study of cytomegalovirus exposure and HLA in healthy donors. About the study: Some 180 million T cells yielded roughly 120 million unique TCR beta sequences in earlier analysis.

The primer mix had 60 Vbeta and 13 Jbeta primers. Data came from immunoSEQ multiplex PCR; TCRdb stores just in-frame clones and leaves some out. The sample yields around 170,000 clones, roughly 80% seen once. Study results and limitations: The study flagged some 170 TCR beta chains as cytomegalovirus-associated.

The chain recombines TRBV30 with TRBJ1-6; D gene unclear. The sequence was obtained from a man aged 45-65 years in good health and CMV-seronegative. Sequenced material: PBMCs. The chain's CDR3 is CAWSVEVHSPLHF. The CDR3 DNA reads as TGTGCCTGGAGTGTAGAGGTACACTCACCCCTCCACTTT.